The present T cell receptor (beta chain) was sequenced within a study of regulatory T cells in long-lasting Graves disease. Broader study findings: With persistent disease, TRBV28, TRBJ1-2 and TRBJ2-5 were the favored segments.

Building the TCR beta libraries relied on iRepertoire HTBI primers, and CDR3 regions underwent Arm-PCR. TCRdb reprocessed the multiplex PCR reads with MiXCR, giving one entry per CDR3 protein. The sample records 400,000 to 550,000 distinct CDR3 sequences, over 15% being singletons. Unmatched junction bases numbered 8, after V lost 3 bases and J lost 3 bases. Germline values: CDR1 SGHVS, CDR2 FQNEAQ. CDR3 size: 16 residues. In its sample, this clonotype was seen a few times. The antigen is undetermined. Time point described: newly diagnosed GD, antithyroid drugs for less than 3 months. PBMCs provided the RNA from which the TCR library was made. The source of the patients was an endocrinology department in Xi'an, China. A further study also used this sample, focusing on T cells in Graves' hyperthyroidism and ophthalmopathy. That paper states: RT-PCR in the first round (using the HTBI primer set) targeted the TCR CDR3.

This TCR derives from a woman in her late teens or twenties with Graves disease. The V and J genes are TRBV7-8 and TRBJ2-1, with 7 bases lining up with TRBD1. Source: peripheral blood mononuclear cells (PBMCs), taken at new diagnosis, from a patient treated with antithyroid drugs. The CDR3 DNA reads TGTGCCAGCAGCTTCCGACCGGGACAGAGCTACAATGAGCAGTTCTTC. Residues: CASSFRPGQSYNEQFF.